These 28 T cell receptor beta chains came from one sample sequenced in a study of beta chain features in type 1 diabetes. Sequencing targeted expressed TCRB transcripts, as all isolated RNA had been reverse transcribed. Some clones are missing from TCRdb's copy, which holds only in-frame ones; the method was immunoSEQ multiplex PCR. The table shows 310,000 or so clones, with approximately 9.9% occurring only once. Study results and caveats: TCRB CDR3s from Type 1 diabetes patients were moderately but significantly shorter in all four CD4+ subsets.

Their cognate antigens are unknown. The sample comprised central memory CD4+ T cells from blood. The receptors come from a young man with type 1 diabetes.

This clone came up a few times. This chain connects TRBV9 to TRBJ2-4; the D is unclear. The germline V and J ends were trimmed by 3 bases and 2 bases, with 15 bases remaining between them. Germline values: CDR1 SGDLS, CDR2 YYNGEE. CDR3 length: 16 amino acids. The CDR3 loop is CASSGSIQPPKNIQYF. As DNA, the CDR3 is TGTGCCAGCAGCGGATCGATACAGCCACCCAAAAACATTCAGTACTTC. The variable domain in full, completed from reference TRBV9 and TRBJ2-4, reads DSGVTQTPKHLITATGQRVTLRCSPRSGDLSVYWYQQSLDQGLQFLIQYYNGEERAKGNILERFSAQQFPDLHSELNLSSLELGDSALYFCASSGSIQPPKNIQYFGAGTRLSVL.

This chain links TRBV7-2 with TRBJ1-2; D is uncertain. The germline V and J ends were trimmed by 3 bases and 4 bases, with 15 bases remaining between them. The CDR3 totals 15 residues. The V gene's germline CDR1 is SGHTA and CDR2 FQGNSA. Here the CDR3 reads CASSFGPGGSYGYTF. CDR3 bases: TGTGCCAGCAGCTTCGGACCGGGAGGATCCTATGGCTACACCTTC.

This clone was picked up a small number of times. This chain connects TRBV4-3 to TRBJ2-1; 10 positions agree with TRBD2. The germline gives CDR1 LGHNA, CDR2 YSLEER. After removal of 1 base from V and 5 bases from J, the junction contained 5 bases not matched to a gene. The CDR3 length is 16 residues. CDR3: CASSQGTSGVNNEQFF. Written as DNA, the CDR3 is TGCGCCAGCAGCCAAGGAACTAGCGGGGTTAACAATGAGCAGTTCTTC.

This clone turned up a few times. In nucleotides, the CDR3 is TGTGCCAGCAGCTTAGCTGGGACGCTAGGGGAGACCCAGTACTTC. Translation: CASSLAGTLGETQYF. The genes are TRBV7-9 and TRBJ2-5; the D gene could be TRBD1 or TRBD2 (5 bases each). There are 15 residues in the CDR3. With 0 bases removed from V and 5 bases from J, the gap between germline ends came to 13 bases. Germline V CDR1 and CDR2: SEHNR, FQNEAQ (reference sequence).

The sample holds a few counts of this clone. The V call is TRBV7-9, the J call TRBJ1-4; D is uncertain. Germline V gene sequence: CDR1 SEHNR, CDR2 FQNEAQ (reference sequence). V gave up 7 bases and J gave up 0 bases, with 6 bases separating them. This CDR3 spans 13 amino acids. In DNA, the CDR3 is TGTGCCAGCAAAGATACAACTAATGAAAAACTGTTTTTT. Translation: CASKDTTNEKLFF. The whole variable domain, remainder taken from reference TRBV7-9 and TRBJ1-4, is DTGVSQNPRHKITKRGQNVTFRCDPISEHNRLYWYRQTLGQGPEFLTYFQNEAQLEKSRLLSDRFSAERPKGSFSTLEIQRTEQGDSAMYLCASKDTTNEKLFFGSGTQLSVL.

The rearrangement joins TRBV9 to TRBJ2-3, with TRBD2 matching 9 bases. Looked up from germline, CDR1 is SGDLS and CDR2 is YYNGEE. The CDR3 is 14 amino acids. Trimming took 5 bases from V and 3 from J; bases not matched to a gene: 4. The CDR3 sequence: CASRGGLATDTQYF. The CDR3 region has the DNA TGTGCCAGCAGGGGGGGACTAGCTACAGATACGCAGTATTTT.

The chain carries TRBV4-3 and TRBJ2-3; 10 bases agree with TRBD2. This CDR3 comprises 18 residues. V dropped 0 bases and J dropped 0; count of bases not matched to a gene: 6. Germline CDR1 reads LGHNA; CDR2 reads YSLEER. The CDR3 nucleotides are TGCGCCAGCAGCCAAGATAGGCTAGCGGGGGCCAGCACAGATACGCAGTATTTT. Its protein product is CASSQDRLAGASTDTQYF.

At least ten counts were recorded for this clone. This chain uses TRBV9 with TRBJ2-5; D not resolved. The germline V gene has CDR1 SGDLS and CDR2 YYNGEE. CDR3 size: 12 residues. Trimming removed 3 bases from V and 2 bases from J, with 5 bases in between. The CDR3 DNA reads TGTGCCAGCAGCGGCCCTCAAGAGACCCAGTACTTC. Protein sequence: CASSGPQETQYF.

The V gene is TRBV27, the J gene TRBJ2-1, with 9 positions matching TRBD2. This CDR3 has 18 amino acids. With V trimmed by 5 bases and J by 6 bases, 17 bases remained unmatched. CDR1 and CDR2 from the germline V gene are MNHEY and SMNVEV (reference sequence). CDR3 residues: CASSPQGMGGGAVNEQFF. The CDR3 region has the DNA TGTGCCAGCAGTCCCCAGGGGATGGGCGGGGGGGCTGTCAATGAGCAGTTCTTC.

V and J are TRBV7-9 and TRBJ2-7; 8 bases match TRBD2. CDR1 is SEHNR, CDR2 FQNEAQ, per germline (reference sequence). Trimming took 4 bases from V and 5 from J; bases not matched to a gene: 7. The CDR3 totals 14 residues. The CDR3 loop is CASSSGLANDEQYF. CDR3 bases: TGTGCCAGCAGCTCCGGACTAGCTAACGACGAGCAGTACTTC.

This clone was recorded a few times. The chain links TRBV7-2 to TRBJ1-6; no firm D call. This CDR3 is 16 amino acids long. Germline V lookup: CDR1 SGHTA, CDR2 FQGNSA. The V and J ends lost 1 base and 4 bases respectively, with 11 bases between them. CDR3 sequence: CASSLEEAEYNSPLHF. The CDR3 coding sequence is TGTGCCAGCAGCTTAGAAGAGGCAGAGTATAATTCACCCCTCCACTTT.

The J gene is TRBJ1-5, the V gene TRBV21-1. TRBV21-1 is noted as a pseudogene. This CDR3 contains 14 residues. Here the CDR3 DNA reads TGTGCCAGCCGTCGCAGGGAGGTCTTGGAGCCCCAGCATTTT. Its translation: CASRRREVLEPQHF.

This clone appeared a few times. The gene calls are TRBV6-6 and TRBJ1-1; TRBD1 might be the D (5 bases). This CDR3 comprises 14 residues. V lost 6 bases, J lost 4 bases, and 15 bases lay in between. The V gene's germline CDR1 is MNHNY and CDR2 SVGAGI (reference sequence). CDR3 sequence: CASSLTVPGTEAFF. CDR3 coding DNA: TGTGCCAGCAGCTTGACAGTCCCGGGCACTGAAGCTTTCTTT.

J is TRBJ1-5 and V is TRBV2; 12 bases match TRBD1. Germline CDR1 is SNHLY and CDR2 is FYNNEI. J lost 8 bases, V lost 8 bases, and 7 bases had no gene match. The CDR3 runs 14 residues. The CDR3 reads CASGDRGPREPQHF. CDR3 DNA: TGTGCCAGCGGGGACAGGGGGCCCCGGGAGCCCCAGCATTTT.

This clone was counted between two and nine times. The CDR3 DNA sequence: TGTGCCAGCAGTGAAATTCTGGGCAACGATAATTCACCCCTCCACTTT. Protein: CASSEILGNDNSPLHF. This rearrangement joins TRBV2 to TRBJ1-6, with D unclear. The CDR3 runs to 16 residues. CDR1 is SNHLY and CDR2 is FYNNEI in the germline V gene. The V gene lost 2 bases and the J gene lost 5 bases, with 13 bases spanning the gap.

This clone occurred a few times. The chain is built from TRBV28 and TRBJ1-5, with 7 bases that match TRBD1. This CDR3 has 17 amino acids. Germline trimming cut 8 bases from V and 6 bases from J; bases unmatched to any gene: 19. In germline, CDR1 is MDHEN, CDR2 SYDVKM. The CDR3 coding sequence is TGTGCCAGCCTCCCCGATGGACAGGCCTTTTGGGGTCAGCCCCAGCATTTT. It is translated as CASLPDGQAFWGQPQHF.

The rearrangement uses TRBV5-1 and TRBJ2-2; the match to TRBD1 covers 8 bases. The germline V gene encodes CDR1 SGHRS and CDR2 YFSETQ. V shed 8 bases, J shed 2 bases, and the junction held 5 bases outside the gene matches. The CDR3 contains 14 residues. Here the CDR3 reads CASSTGDNTGELFF. The CDR3 DNA reads as TGCGCCAGTTCGACAGGGGACAACACCGGGGAGCTGTTTTTT.

The CDR3 here is CASSTFSDQPQHF. In DNA, the CDR3 is TGTGCCAGCAGTACCTTTTCGGATCAGCCCCAGCATTTT. The chain recombines TRBV28 with TRBJ1-5; D remains unclear. V shed 5 bases and J shed 5 bases, with 10 bases lying between them. CDR1 is MDHEN and CDR2 is SYDVKM in the germline V gene. This CDR3 contains 13 residues.

A few counts support this clone. This chain uses TRBV28 with TRBJ1-2; the match to TRBD1 covers 9 bases. J was trimmed by 6 bases and V by 4 bases; bases with no gene match: 9. Germline CDR1 is MDHEN and CDR2 is SYDVKM. This CDR3 region has 15 residues. The CDR3 DNA sequence: TGTGCCAGCAGTTCGGCATGGACAGGGGCGGATGGCTACACCTTC. Its protein is CASSSAWTGADGYTF.

The table lists this clone with many counts. V and J are TRBV6-1 and TRBJ2-3; TRBD1 agrees at 8 bases. Germline values: CDR1 MNHNS, CDR2 SASEGT. The CDR3 is made up of 15 amino acids. The junction had 2 bases not matched to a gene; V was cut back by 2 bases and J by 1 base. CDR3 residues: CASSEQGAGTDTQYF. In nucleotides, the CDR3 is TGTGCCAGCAGTGAACAGGGGGCCGGCACAGATACGCAGTATTTT.

This clone has just a few counts. The rearrangement links TRBV2 to TRBJ1-4; D not certain. V was cut by 3 bases and J by 2 bases, with 7 bases left in between. Germline lookup yields CDR1 SNHLY and CDR2 FYNNEI. The CDR3 length is 14 residues. CDR3 nucleotide sequence: TGTGCCAGCAGTGAGAGGGTGACTAATGAAAAACTGTTTTTT. As protein: CASSERVTNEKLFF.

This chain connects TRBV7-9 to TRBJ1-2; D possibly corresponds to TRBD1 (5 bases). The CDR3 spans 15 residues. The germline gives CDR1 SEHNR, CDR2 FQNEAQ (reference sequence). Trimming shortened V by 3 bases and J by 4 bases, and 15 bases separated the two germline ends. The DNA of the CDR3 is TGTGCCAGCAGCTTTCGCGGCAGGGTGGTCTATGGCTACACCTTC. Amino acid sequence: CASSFRGRVVYGYTF.

This clone has a count of ten or more. CDR3 coding DNA: TGTGCCAGCAGGATAGGGTCCGGATCCTACAATGAGCAGTTCTTC. As protein: CASRIGSGSYNEQFF. V gene TRBV7-2 combines with J gene TRBJ2-1; D unresolved. Trimming removed 6 bases from V and 1 base from J, with 13 bases in between. CDR1 is SGHTA, CDR2 FQGNSA, per germline. The CDR3 consists of 15 residues.

This clone was counted between two and nine times. This chain uses TRBV29-1 with TRBJ2-3; 8 positions agree with TRBD2. Germline V gene lookup returns CDR1 SQVTM and CDR2 ANQGSEA. V lost 2 bases and J lost 8; bases outside the gene matches: 6. This CDR3 spans 13 amino acids. CDR3 loop: CSVELGGGFTQYF. In DNA form, the CDR3 reads TGCAGCGTTGAACTCGGGGGGGGTTTTACGCAGTATTTT.

The V and J genes are TRBV5-1 and TRBJ2-1; D is possibly TRBD2 (5 bases). Deletions cut 0 bases from V and 7 bases from J, with 8 bases between. The CDR3 totals 13 residues. Looked up from germline, CDR1 is SGHRS and CDR2 is YFSETQ. The CDR3 DNA reads as TGCGCCAGCAGCTTGGCCGGGGTAAATGAGCAGTTCTTC. Protein product: CASSLAGVNEQFF.

In its sample, this clone was seen a few times. The same CDR3 also results from other DNA sequences found in this sample. The V gene is TRBV15, the J gene TRBJ2-5, with 12 bases lining up with TRBD2. The trim removed 0 bases at V and 1 base at J, leaving 0 bases unmatched. The CDR3 covers 16 residues. Germline-derived CDR1 and CDR2 are LNHNV and YYDKDF (reference sequence). CDR3: CATSRELAGGQETQYF. The CDR3, as DNA: TGTGCCACCAGCAGAGAACTAGCGGGGGGCCAAGAGACCCAGTACTTC.

As regards this clone: The sample has other DNA sequences that encode this CDR3 too. The chain recombines TRBV7-9 with TRBJ1-1; no reliable D call. Deletions cut 1 base from V and 2 bases from J, with 5 bases between. The germline V gene encodes CDR1 SEHNR and CDR2 FQNEAQ (reference sequence). CDR3 length: 13 amino acids. The CDR3 DNA sequence: TGTGCCAGCAGCTTAGTGGTAAACACTGAAGCTTTCTTT. Its translation: CASSLVVNTEAFF.

The CDR3 loop reads CASSIGRGIPHEQYF. The CDR3 DNA is TGTGCCAGCAGTATTGGGCGGGGGATCCCCCACGAGCAGTACTTC. The chain links TRBV7-9 to TRBJ2-7; 7 nucleotides match TRBD2. Germline loops: CDR1 SEHNR, CDR2 FQNEAQ (reference sequence). Unmatched junction bases numbered 13, after V lost 6 bases and J lost 5 bases. CDR3 length equals 15 residues. The whole variable domain, filled in from reference TRBV7-9 and TRBJ2-7, reads DTGVSQNPRHKITKRGQNVTFRCDPISEHNRLYWYRQTLGQGPEFLTYFQNEAQLEKSRLLSDRFSAERPKGSFSTLEIQRTEQGDSAMYLCASSIGRGIPHEQYFGPGTRLTVT.